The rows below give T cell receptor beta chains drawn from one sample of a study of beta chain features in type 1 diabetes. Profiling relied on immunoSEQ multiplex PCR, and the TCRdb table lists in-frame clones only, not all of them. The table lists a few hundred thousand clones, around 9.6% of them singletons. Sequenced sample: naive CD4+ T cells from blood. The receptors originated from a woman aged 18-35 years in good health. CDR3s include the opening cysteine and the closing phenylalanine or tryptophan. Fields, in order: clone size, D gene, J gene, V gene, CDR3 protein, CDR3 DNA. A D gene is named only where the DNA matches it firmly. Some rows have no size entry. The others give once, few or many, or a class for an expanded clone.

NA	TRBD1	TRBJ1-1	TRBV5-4	CASSLAGQGNTEAFF	TGTGCCAGCAGCTTGGCGGGACAGGGGAACACTGAAGCTTTCTTT
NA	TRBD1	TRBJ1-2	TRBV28	CASSSGQGRKFTF	TGTGCCAGCAGTTCCGGACAGGGCAGGAAGTTCACCTTC
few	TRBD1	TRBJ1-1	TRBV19	CASSVTGGDTEAFF	TGTGCCAGTAGTGTTACAGGGGGGGACACTGAAGCTTTCTTT
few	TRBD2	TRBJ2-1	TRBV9	CASSIRTSGSSNEQFF	TGTGCCAGCAGCATCCGGACTAGCGGGAGTAGCAATGAGCAGTTCTTC
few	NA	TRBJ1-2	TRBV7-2	CASSSAPGWGVGGYTF	TGTGCCAGCAGCTCAGCGCCAGGTTGGGGGGTGGGTGGCTACACCTTC
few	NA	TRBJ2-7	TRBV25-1	CASSRGYSYEQYF	TGTGCCAGCAGCAGGGGCTACTCCTACGAGCAGTACTTC
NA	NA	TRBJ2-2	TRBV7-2	CASSWAGIGGELFF	TGTGCCAGCAGCTGGGCGGGTATCGGCGGGGAGCTGTTTTTT
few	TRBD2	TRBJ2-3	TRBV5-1	CASSSLAGSTDTQYF	TGCGCCAGCAGCTCACTAGCGGGGAGCACAGATACGCAGTATTTT
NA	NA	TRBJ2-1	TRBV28	CASSLSLTGFGGYNEQFF	TGTGCCAGCAGTTTATCCCTAACTGGCTTCGGAGGTTACAATGAGCAGTTCTTC
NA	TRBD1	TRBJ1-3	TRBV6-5	CASSNRGSGNTIYF	TGTGCCAGCAGTAACAGGGGCTCTGGAAACACCATATATTTT
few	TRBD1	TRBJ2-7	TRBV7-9	CASTSGTGSLFYEQYF	TGTGCCAGCACCTCCGGGACAGGGAGTCTTTTCTACGAGCAGTACTTC
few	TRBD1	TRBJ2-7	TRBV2	CASQVGTGAYEQYF	TGTGCCAGTCAGGTAGGGACAGGAGCTTACGAGCAGTACTTC
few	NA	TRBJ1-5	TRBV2	CASSRQTGLSQPQHF	TGTGCCAGCAGTCGTCAAACAGGGTTGAGTCAGCCCCAGCATTTT
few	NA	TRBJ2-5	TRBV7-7	CASSPHRSAQYF	TGTGCCAGCAGCCCCCACCGGTCTGCCCAGTACTTC
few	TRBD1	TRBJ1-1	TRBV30	CAFTGGVNPNTEAFF	TGTGCCTTCACAGGGGGCGTCAATCCGAACACTGAAGCTTTCTTT
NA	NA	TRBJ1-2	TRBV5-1	CASSAPGLNYGYTF	TGCGCCAGCAGCGCACCGGGTCTTAACTATGGCTACACCTTC
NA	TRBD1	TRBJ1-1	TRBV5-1	CASKQGYTTNTEAFF	TGCGCCAGCAAACAGGGGTACACTACGAACACTGAAGCTTTCTTT
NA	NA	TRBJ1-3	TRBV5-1	CASSLTSAPGLGNTIYF	TGCGCCAGCAGCTTGACTTCTGCACCGGGACTTGGAAACACCATATATTTT
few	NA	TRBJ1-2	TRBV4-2	CASSPLPTGVGVGGYTF	TGTGCCAGCAGCCCCCTCCCGACGGGAGTGGGCGTGGGTGGCTACACCTTC
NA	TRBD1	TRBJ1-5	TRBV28	CASSLNRGVRQPQHF	TGTGCCAGCAGTTTAAACAGGGGCGTAAGACAGCCCCAGCATTTT
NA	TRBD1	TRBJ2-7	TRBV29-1	CSVANRGSTYEQYF	TGCAGCGTAGCAAACAGGGGTTCCACCTACGAGCAGTACTTC
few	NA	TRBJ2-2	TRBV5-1	CASRGQTLGGGELFF	TGCGCCAGCCGCGGACAGACATTAGGAGGCGGGGAGCTGTTTTTT
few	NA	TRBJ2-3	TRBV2	CASSERGWSTDTQYF	TGTGCCAGCAGTGAAAGGGGCTGGAGCACAGATACGCAGTATTTT
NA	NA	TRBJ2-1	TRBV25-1	CASSASGTSNEQFF	TGTGCCAGCAGTGCGTCAGGGACATCCAATGAGCAGTTCTTC
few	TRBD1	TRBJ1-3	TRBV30	CAWSTRDRTNTIYF	TGTGCCTGGAGTACCCGGGACAGGACAAACACCATATATTTT
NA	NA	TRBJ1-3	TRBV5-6	CASSLTGNSGNTIYF	TGTGCCAGCAGCTTGACAGGGAACTCTGGAAACACCATATATTTT
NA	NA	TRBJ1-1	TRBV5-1	CASSLARYNEAFF	TGCGCCAGCAGCTTGGCCAGGTATAATGAAGCTTTCTTT
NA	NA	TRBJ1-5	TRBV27	CASSFGQSRGQPQHF	TGTGCCAGCAGTTTCGGCCAGTCCCGCGGGCAGCCCCAGCATTTT
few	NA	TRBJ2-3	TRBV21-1	CASSISDTQYF	TGTGCCAGCAGCATATCAGATACGCAGTATTTT
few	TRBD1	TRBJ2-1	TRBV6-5	CASRLTGGYEQFF	TGTGCCAGCAGGTTAACAGGGGGGTATGAGCAGTTCTTC
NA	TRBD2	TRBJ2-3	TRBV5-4	CASSFVAGGPTDTQYF	TGTGCCAGCAGCTTTGTAGCGGGGGGGCCCACAGATACGCAGTATTTT
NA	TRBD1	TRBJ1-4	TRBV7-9	CASSLTTGVGGLFF	TGTGCCAGCAGCCTTACTACAGGGGTTGGAGGACTGTTTTTT
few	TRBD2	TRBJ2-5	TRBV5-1	CASSGTYGGAETQYF	TGCGCCAGCAGCGGGACCTACGGGGGGGCAGAGACCCAGTACTTC
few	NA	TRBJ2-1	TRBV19	CASSGLRTYNEQFF	TGTGCCAGTAGCGGACTACGAACCTACAATGAGCAGTTCTTC
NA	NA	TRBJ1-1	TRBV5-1	CASSSNSPQLNTEAFF	TGCGCCAGCAGCTCGAACTCCCCACAGCTGAACACTGAAGCTTTCTTT
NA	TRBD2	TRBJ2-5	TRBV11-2	CASRLAGGQETQYF	TGTGCCAGCCGACTAGCGGGGGGGCAAGAGACCCAGTACTTC
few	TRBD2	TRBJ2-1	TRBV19	CASSTLAGGFGEQFF	TGTGCCAGTAGTACCCTAGCGGGAGGGTTTGGTGAGCAGTTCTTC
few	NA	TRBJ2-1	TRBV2	CASTKNNEQFF	TGTGCCAGCACTAAGAACAATGAGCAGTTCTTC
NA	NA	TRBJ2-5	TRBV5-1	CASSPRQAHGETQYF	TGCGCCAGCAGCCCCCGACAGGCCCATGGGGAGACCCAGTACTTC
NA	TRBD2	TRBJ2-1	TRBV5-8	CASSLGLVSSNEQFF	TGTGCCAGCAGCTTAGGACTAGTGTCATCCAATGAGCAGTTCTTC
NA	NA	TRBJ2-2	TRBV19	CASSIVRLASGELFF	TGTGCCAGTAGTATAGTACGGCTAGCGTCCGGGGAGCTGTTTTTT
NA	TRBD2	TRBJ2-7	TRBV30	CAWDRSGTTYEQYF	TGTGCCTGGGACCGTAGCGGGACCACCTACGAGCAGTACTTC
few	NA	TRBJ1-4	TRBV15	CATSRAPDNNEATNEKLFF	TGTGCCACCAGCAGAGCGCCAGATAATAATGAGGCAACTAATGAAAAACTGTTTTTT
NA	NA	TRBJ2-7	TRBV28	CASSSPLEQYF	TGTGCCAGCAGTTCCCCCCTAGAGCAGTACTTC
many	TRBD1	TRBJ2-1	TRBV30	CAWRQGGDEQFF	TGTGCCTGGCGACAGGGGGGCGATGAGCAGTTCTTC
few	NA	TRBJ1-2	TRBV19	CATLMQGRGTNYGYTF	TGTGCCACCCTAATGCAGGGGCGCGGAACTAACTATGGCTACACCTTC
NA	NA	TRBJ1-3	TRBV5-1	CASSLEKGLSGNTIYF	TGCGCCAGCAGCTTGGAAAAGGGACTCTCTGGAAACACCATATATTTT
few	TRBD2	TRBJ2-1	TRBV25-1	CARDSGTTYNEQFF	TGTGCCAGGGATAGCGGGACCACGTACAATGAGCAGTTCTTC
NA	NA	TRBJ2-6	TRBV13	CASSSGQFSGANVLTF	TGTGCCAGCAGCTCCGGACAGTTCTCTGGGGCCAACGTCCTGACTTTC
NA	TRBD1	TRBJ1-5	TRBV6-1	CASSGGQGYNQPQHF	TGTGCCAGCAGTGGCGGACAGGGCTACAATCAGCCCCAGCATTTT
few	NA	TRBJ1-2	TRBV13	CASSALGHSGYTF	TGTGCCAGCAGCGCATTGGGACATTCCGGCTACACCTTC
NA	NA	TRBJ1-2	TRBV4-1	CASSRSTRGDGYTF	TGCGCCAGCAGCCGTAGTACTCGGGGGGATGGCTACACCTTC